A selection of T cell receptor beta chains follows, all from one sample in a study of T cell responses to AZD1222 COVID-19 vaccine. This table comes from immunoSEQ multiplex PCR, and its TCRdb copy is limited to in-frame clones, with some not included. Of roughly 48,000 clones listed, around 89% were seen once; the top ten hold roughly 5.3%. Sequencing was performed on peripheral blood, taken 28 days after the second AZD1222 dose. These receptors were obtained from an adult who received the AZD1222 COVID-19 vaccine. Both conserved end residues are part of each CDR3. D genes are given only for firm matches. Some rows mark clone size as missing; the rest say once, few, many or name a class of expanded clone.

d_call	v_call	j_call	clone_size	cdr3_length	cdr3_aa	cdr3_nt
.	TRBV7-9	TRBJ1-1	.	14	CASSLAGDFAEAFF	TGTGCCAGCAGCTTAGCGGGGGATTTCGCTGAAGCTTTCTTT
.	TRBV11-3	TRBJ2-7	.	13	CASSPGPIYEQYF	TGTGCCAGCAGCCCGGGACCGATCTACGAGCAGTACTTC
.	TRBV28	TRBJ2-1	.	15	CASSSPPASYNEQFF	TGTGCCAGCAGTTCCCCTCCGGCATCCTACAATGAGCAGTTCTTC
TRBD2	TRBV11-3	TRBJ2-1	.	16	CASSESPTSGYNEQFF	TGTGCCAGCAGCGAATCCCCGACTAGCGGTTACAATGAGCAGTTCTTC
.	TRBV7-8	TRBJ1-5	.	13	CASSLRLNQPQHF	TGTGCCAGCAGCTTAAGGTTGAATCAGCCCCAGCATTTT
TRBD2	TRBV7-6	TRBJ2-1	.	17	CASSPEGVAGSHNEQFF	TGTGCCAGCAGCCCCGAAGGGGTAGCGGGGTCCCACAATGAGCAGTTCTTC
.	TRBV7-8	TRBJ2-3	.	14	CASSLEVSFTMQYF	TGTGCCAGCAGCTTGGAAGTCTCTTTTACGATGCAGTATTTT
.	TRBV5-6	TRBJ2-5	.	13	CASSFGSQETQYF	TGTGCCAGCAGCTTCGGCAGTCAAGAGACCCAGTACTTC
TRBD2	TRBV29-1	TRBJ2-1	.	16	CSVSAGGITSYNEQFF	TGCAGCGTTTCAGCGGGAGGGATCACGTCCTACAATGAGCAGTTCTTC
TRBD1	TRBV6-2/TRBV6-3	TRBJ1-1	.	14	CASSSGGSGTEAFF	TGTGCCAGCAGTTCAGGGGGCAGTGGCACTGAAGCTTTCTTT
TRBD2	TRBV13	TRBJ2-2	.	15	CASSPWAGDTGELFF	TGTGCCAGCAGCCCCTGGGCGGGGGACACCGGGGAGCTGTTTTTT
TRBD1	TRBV6-2/TRBV6-3	TRBJ2-4	.	15	CASSYLQGIGNIQYF	TGTGCCAGCAGTTACTTACAGGGGATTGGGAACATTCAGTACTTC
.	TRBV27	TRBJ2-7	.	15	CASSPSRTAAYEQYF	TGTGCCAGCAGTCCCTCCCGGACAGCCGCCTACGAGCAGTACTTC
.	TRBV9	TRBJ2-2	.	17	CASSVALPPLNTGELFF	TGTGCCAGCAGCGTAGCTTTACCCCCCCTAAACACCGGGGAGCTGTTTTTT
.	TRBV28	TRBJ2-7	.	14	CASSLMSLTYEQYF	TGTGCCAGCAGTTTAATGTCACTCACCTACGAGCAGTACTTC
.	TRBV5-5	TRBJ1-1	.	17	CASSPWGRDPGNTEAFF	TGTGCCAGCAGCCCATGGGGTCGGGACCCCGGGAACACTGAAGCTTTCTTT
.	TRBV19	TRBJ1-2	.	15	CASSTKMGGSYGYTF	TGTGCCAGTAGTACAAAAATGGGGGGTAGCTATGGCTACACCTTC
.	TRBV27	TRBJ2-5	.	15	CASSPNGGLRETQYF	TGTGCCAGCAGCCCGAATGGGGGGCTGAGAGAGACCCAGTACTTC
.	TRBV11-3	TRBJ2-1	few	12	CASSLRENEQFF	TGTGCCAGCAGCTTACGGGAGAATGAGCAGTTCTTC
.	TRBV3-1/TRBV3-2	TRBJ2-2	.	16	CASSQGSAANTGELFF	TGTGCCAGCAGCCAAGGGTCGGCAGCGAACACCGGGGAGCTGTTTTTT
.	TRBV15	TRBJ2-7	.	12	CATSRDSYEQYF	TGTGCCACCAGCAGAGACTCCTACGAGCAGTACTTC
TRBD1	TRBV7-2	TRBJ1-4	.	16	CASSLAVRGRNEKLFF	TGTGCCAGCAGCTTAGCGGTGAGGGGGCGAAATGAAAAACTGTTTTTT
.	TRBV15	TRBJ2-7	.	13	CATSRDPVKEQYF	TGTGCCACCAGCAGAGATCCCGTGAAAGAGCAGTACTTC
.	TRBV27	TRBJ2-5	.	11	CASSLGETQYF	TGTGCCAGCAGCCTTGGGGAGACCCAGTACTTC
TRBD1	TRBV10-3	TRBJ2-7	once	12	CAIGTGGYEQYF	TGTGCCATCGGGACAGGGGGTTACGAGCAGTACTTC
TRBD1	TRBV3-1/TRBV3-2	TRBJ1-5	.	19	CASSQDLRGLPYSNQPQHF	TGTGCCAGCAGCCAAGATCTTAGGGGGCTCCCGTATAGCAATCAGCCCCAGCATTTT
.	TRBV18	TRBJ1-3	once	15	CASSPPGGAGNTIYF	TGTGCCAGCTCACCACCCGGGGGGGCTGGAAACACCATATATTTT
TRBD2	TRBV7-2	TRBJ2-7	.	14	CASSRRTSPYEQYF	TGTGCCAGCAGCCGCCGGACTAGTCCCTACGAGCAGTACTTC
.	TRBV3-1/TRBV3-2	TRBJ1-6	.	11	CASSQNSPLHF	TGTGCCAGCAGCCAAAATTCACCCCTCCACTTT
.	TRBV6-4	TRBJ2-2	few	14	CASSDGTNTGELFF	TGTGCCAGCAGTGACGGGACTAACACCGGGGAGCTGTTTTTT
.	TRBV21-1	TRBJ1-6	.	15	CASAQQEAYNSPLHF	TGTGCCAGCGCCCAACAGGAGGCCTATAATTCACCCCTCCACTTT
.	TRBV7-9	TRBJ2-1	.	15	CASSFTPPVINEQFF	TGTGCCAGCAGCTTTACCCCCCCGGTCATCAATGAGCAGTTCTTC
.	TRBV2	TRBJ2-2	.	10	CASSDGELFF	TGTGCCAGCAGTGATGGGGAGCTGTTTTTT
TRBD2	TRBV9	TRBJ2-7	.	16	CASSVVPSGGASEQYF	TGTGCCAGCAGCGTAGTGCCTAGCGGGGGGGCCTCCGAGCAGTACTTC
.	TRBV7-9	TRBJ2-3	once	16	CASSSGRWDRSHTQYF	TGTGCCAGCAGCTCCGGACGTTGGGATCGGAGCCATACGCAGTATTTT
.	TRBV12-5	TRBJ2-6	.	12	CASGLDSNVLTF	TGTGCTAGTGGTTTGGACTCCAACGTCCTGACTTTC
.	TRBV6-5	TRBJ1-1	.	15	CASRPAVGANTEAFF	TGTGCCAGCAGGCCCGCTGTGGGAGCGAACACTGAAGCTTTCTTT
.	TRBV15	TRBJ1-6	few	16	CATSPRDFFNNSPLHF	TGTGCCACCAGTCCGAGGGACTTCTTTAATAATTCACCCCTCCACTTT
.	TRBV6-5	TRBJ1-3	.	12	CASIARSDTIYF	TGTGCCAGCATCGCCAGGTCGGACACCATATATTTT
TRBD2	TRBV29-1	TRBJ2-7	.	15	CSVPGGTSGTYEQYF	TGCAGCGTCCCTGGTGGGACTAGCGGGACCTACGAGCAGTACTTC
TRBD1	TRBV11-2	TRBJ1-1	.	15	CASSLPGQGNTEAFF	TGTGCCAGCAGCCTCCCCGGACAGGGGAACACTGAAGCTTTCTTT
TRBD1	TRBV6-5	TRBJ2-2	.	15	CASSPRQGALRELFF	TGTGCCAGCAGTCCCCGACAGGGGGCACTTCGAGAGCTGTTTTTT